This T cell receptor (beta chain) comes out of a study of blood T cells in healthy people across ages. Primed by a sample-barcoded 5' primer and a J-beta primer mix, a second PCR proceeded for 7 to 11 cycles. TCRdb reprocessed the 5' RACE reads via MiXCR and lists one record per CDR3 protein. This table has over 750,000 distinct CDR3 sequences, more than 20% appearing once. Trimming pared 0 bases from V and 6 bases from J, leaving 17 bases between. The CDR3 consists of 16 residues. CDR1 and CDR2 from the germline V gene are SGHRS and YFSETQ. A further study also used this sample, focusing on T cells of mothers and their children.

The V gene is TRBV5-1, the J gene TRBJ2-3, with a weak D call TRBD1 (6 bases). Sequences were obtained from blood. This receptor was obtained from a boy between 10 and 17 years old in good health. CDR3 DNA sequence: TGCGCCAGCAGCTTGGGACAGGCGTCGAGAAAGGATACGCAGTATTTT. It translates to CASSLGQASRKDTQYF.